The sequence of this T cell receptor beta chain was determined in a study of blood T cells in healthy people across ages. A sample-barcoded 5' primer and a J-beta primer mix were used in a second PCR of roughly 6 to 11 cycles. A 12-random-nucleotide template-switch adaptor tagged each cDNA molecule. TCRdb ran MiXCR on the 5' RACE reads and lists one entry per CDR3 protein. The data hold 550,000 to 750,000 distinct CDR3 sequences, with under 25% observed a single time. Broader study findings: Age showed a roughly linear inverse relationship with TCR beta diversity per million T cells. With unsorted PBMCs, a conclusive comparison of naive versus antigen-experienced cells was not possible.

This clonotype was counted a few times. The antigen remains unidentified. This may arise from a read error, as a much more abundant clone is one base away. This likely comes from a read error, as the CDR3 has no conserved phenylalanine or tryptophan at its end. Germline CDR1 and CDR2: MNHEY and SVGEGT. The CDR3 has 13 residues. The ends were cut back, 5 bases at V and 8 bases at J, with 15 bases in the middle. This chain joins TRBV6-2 or TRBV6-3 and TRBJ2-5, with D possibly being TRBD1 (6 bases). Sequencing input: blood. The sequence was collected from a man between 65 and 85 years old in good health. Here the CDR3 reads CASSDTLQGTQYL. CDR3 nucleotide sequence: TGTGCCAGCAGTGACACCTTACAGGGAACCCAGTACCTC.